This T cell receptor (beta chain) was identified during a study of T-cell reconstitution after alpha-beta-depleted transplantation in children. This clonotype was seen at least ten times. For TCRbeta, the library was prepared with unique molecular identifiers. TCRdb fed the PCR reads into MiXCR, producing one record per CDR3 protein. The sample yields 300,000 to 400,000 distinct CDR3 sequences, under 20% seen once. V was pared by 4 bases and J by 2 bases, with 5 bases between. Germline lookup yields CDR1 SQVTM and CDR2 ANQGSEA. The CDR3 length is 11 residues. The sequenced sample was PBMCs, mostly from graft donor cells, obtained 360 days after TCRalphabeta/CD19-depleted stem cell transplant. The chain combines TRBV29-1 with TRBJ2-5; D uncertain. The TCR comes from a male patient aged 2 to 9 who had a stem cell transplant for acute lymphoblastic leukemia, so the T cells may come from the graft donor. The CDR3 spells CSVVFQETQYF. The CDR3 DNA reads as TGCAGCGTTGTCTTTCAAGAGACCCAGTACTTC.